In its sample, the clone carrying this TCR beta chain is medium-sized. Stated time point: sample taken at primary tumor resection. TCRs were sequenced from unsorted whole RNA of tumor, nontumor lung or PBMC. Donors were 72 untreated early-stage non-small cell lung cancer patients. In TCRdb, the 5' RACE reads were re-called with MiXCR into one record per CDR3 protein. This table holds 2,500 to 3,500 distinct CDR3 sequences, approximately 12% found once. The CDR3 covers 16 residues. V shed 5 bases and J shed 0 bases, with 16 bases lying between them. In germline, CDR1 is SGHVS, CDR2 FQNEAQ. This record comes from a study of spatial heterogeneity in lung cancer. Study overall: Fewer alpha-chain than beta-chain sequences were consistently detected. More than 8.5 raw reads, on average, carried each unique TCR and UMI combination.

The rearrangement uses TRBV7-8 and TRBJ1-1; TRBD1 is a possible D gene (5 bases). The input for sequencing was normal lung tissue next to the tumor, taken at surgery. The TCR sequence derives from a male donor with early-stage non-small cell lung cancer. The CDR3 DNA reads TGTGCCAGCAGCCACGAGACAGAGATAATGAACACTGAAGCTTTCTTT. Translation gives CASSHETEIMNTEAFF.